This TCR beta chain was identified in a study of CD8 T cells in ankylosing spondylitis. Study-wide results and limits: There were earlier reports of some motif variants in reactive arthritis synovial fluid and blood. Typical of ankylosing spondylitis blood, it appeared, was a TCR beta motif of under 10 highly homologous variants. Reported data indicate significant enrichment of disease-linked clones within matched ankylosing spondylitis synovial fluid.

This clonotype showed up many times. Its antigen remains unknown. The V segment lost 1 base and the J segment 6 bases; nucleotides outside the gene matches: 7. There are 16 residues in the CDR3. Germline CDR1 and CDR2: KGHDR and SFDVKD. TCRdb reanalysed the 5' RACE reads using MiXCR and keeps one entry per CDR3 protein. The repertoire holds more than 400,000 distinct CDR3 sequences, approximately 5% seen once, with under 4.5% in the top ten. V gene TRBV24-1 combines with J gene TRBJ2-2; 7 positions agree with TRBD1. This clonotype was obtained from a male donor with ankylosing spondylitis. Sequenced material: blood, either unsorted or a sorted T cell fraction (not recorded which). Here the CDR3 reads CATSDFGQGDAGELFF. CDR3 DNA: TGTGCCACCAGTGATTTCGGGCAGGGGGACGCCGGGGAGCTGTTTTTT.